This TCR beta chain came from a study of T cell repertoires in cytomegalovirus infection. This clonotype was counted at least ten times. TCRdb fed the reads into MiXCR, producing one record per CDR3 protein. This sample yields 130,000 or so distinct CDR3 sequences, of which about 6.5% are seen a single time; approximately 18% belongs to the top ten. The CDR3 has 14 amino acids. With 4 bases removed from V and 3 bases from J, the gap between germline ends came to 12 bases. Germline CDR1 SGHTA, CDR2 FQGNSA. Sequencing was done on a sample of PBMCs. The chain couples TRBV7-2 to TRBJ1-2; D is undetermined. The receptor comes from a human donor in good health (CMV status not recorded). Some clones in this sample may be carry-over from other donors' samples. The CDR3 here is CASSYATTYYGYTF. CDR3 bases: TGTGCCAGCAGCTATGCCACGACATACTATGGCTACACCTTC.